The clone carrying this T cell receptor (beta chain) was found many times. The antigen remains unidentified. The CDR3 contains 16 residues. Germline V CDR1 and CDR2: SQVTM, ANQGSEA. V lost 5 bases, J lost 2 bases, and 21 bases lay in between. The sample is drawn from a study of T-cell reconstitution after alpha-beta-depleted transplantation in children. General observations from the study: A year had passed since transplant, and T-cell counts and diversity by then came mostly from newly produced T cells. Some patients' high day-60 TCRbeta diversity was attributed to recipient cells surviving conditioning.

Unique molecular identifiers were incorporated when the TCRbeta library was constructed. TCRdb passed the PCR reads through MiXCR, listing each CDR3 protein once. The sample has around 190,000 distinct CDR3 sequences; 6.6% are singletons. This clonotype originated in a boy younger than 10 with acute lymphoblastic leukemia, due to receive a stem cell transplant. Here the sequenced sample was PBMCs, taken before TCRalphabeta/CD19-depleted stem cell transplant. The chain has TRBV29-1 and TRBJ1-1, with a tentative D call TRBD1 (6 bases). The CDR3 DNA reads TGCAGCGTTTGGGGGGGTATGCGCAGGGGAAACACTGAAGCTTTCTTT. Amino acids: CSVWGGMRRGNTEAFF.